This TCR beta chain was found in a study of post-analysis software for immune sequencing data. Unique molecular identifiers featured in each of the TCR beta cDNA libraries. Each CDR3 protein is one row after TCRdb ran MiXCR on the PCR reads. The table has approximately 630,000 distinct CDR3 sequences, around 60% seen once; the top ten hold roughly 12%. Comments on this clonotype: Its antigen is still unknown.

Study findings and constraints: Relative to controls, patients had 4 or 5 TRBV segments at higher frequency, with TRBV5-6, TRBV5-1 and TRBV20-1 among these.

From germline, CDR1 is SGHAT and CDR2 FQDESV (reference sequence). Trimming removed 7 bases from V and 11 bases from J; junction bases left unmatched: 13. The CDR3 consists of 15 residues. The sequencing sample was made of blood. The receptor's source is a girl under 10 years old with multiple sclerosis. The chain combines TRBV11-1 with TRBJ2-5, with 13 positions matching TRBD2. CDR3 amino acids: CASNTLAGGFNEQYF. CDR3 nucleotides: TGTGCCAGCAACACACTAGCGGGGGGGTTCAATGAGCAGTACTTC.